The 16 T cell receptor beta chains given below trace back to one sample, sequenced in a study of blood T cell repertoires in COVID-19. Sequencing used immunoSEQ multiplex PCR; TCRdb keeps in-frame clones, though not all of them. There are about 200,000 clones in the sample; 80% to 90% occur only once, and over 2.5% lies in the top ten. Sequenced input: peripheral blood. The receptors here all came from a man aged 55 to 70 with acute or convalescent COVID-19.

This clone was counted only a few times. The chain uses TRBV13 and TRBJ1-1; D unclear. Germline assignment: CDR1 PRHDT and CDR2 FYEKMQ (reference sequence). The CDR3 is made up of 16 amino acids. The V end was cut by 0 bases, the J end by 6 bases, with 17 bases between. In DNA form, the CDR3 reads TGTGCCAGCAGCTTAGGCCTAAAGCCCGGAGGTTCTGAAGCTTTCTTT. Encoded protein: CASSLGLKPGGSEAFF.

V gene TRBV4-1 combines with J gene TRBJ2-5; a weak D match, TRBD2 (6 bases). The V end was cut by 1 base, the J end by 6 bases, with 12 bases between. The CDR3 contains 14 residues. The V gene's germline CDR1 is MGHRA and CDR2 YSYEKL. This CDR3 is CASSQGEGLKTQYF. In nucleotides, the CDR3 is TGCGCCAGCAGCCAAGGAGAGGGACTGAAGACCCAGTACTTC.

V usage is TRBV2 and J usage is TRBJ2-3; D perhaps matches TRBD2 (5 bases). Germline V lookup: CDR1 SNHLY, CDR2 FYNNEI. The CDR3 runs to 12 residues. Deletions cut 4 bases from V and 7 bases from J, with 9 bases between. Here the CDR3 reads CASSGTGYTQYF. In DNA form, the CDR3 reads TGTGCCAGCAGTGGGACTGGTTATACGCAGTATTTT.

J is TRBJ1-2 and V is TRBV21-1; TRBD1 is taken as the D call from the table, unchecked against the DNA. TRBV21-1 constitutes a pseudogene. The CDR3 is 16 amino acids. CDR3 nucleotide sequence: TGTGCCAGCAGCAGAGAGGGGACAGGGACCAACTATGGCTACACCTTC. It translates to CASSREGTGTNYGYTF.

The chain couples TRBV4-3 to TRBJ1-4; perhaps TRBD1 as D (6 bases). From germline, CDR1 is LGHNA and CDR2 YSLEER. The length of the CDR3 is 15 residues. Trimming shortened V by 3 bases and J by 2 bases, and 10 bases separated the two germline ends. The DNA for the CDR3 is TGCGCCAGCAGCCATGAGGGGGTGACTAATGAAAAACTGTTTTTT. It translates to CASSHEGVTNEKLFF.

CDR3 residues: CASSGDRGPTEAFF. The CDR3 DNA is TGTGCCAGCTCAGGGGACAGGGGGCCGACTGAAGCTTTCTTT. This chain connects TRBV18 to TRBJ1-1; 12 bases map to TRBD1. V was clipped by 5 bases and J by 5 bases; unmatched bases: 3. The CDR3 sequence is 14 residues long. CDR1 KGHSH and CDR2 LQKENI come from the germline V gene.

This CDR3 is CASSSVLGGNQPQHF. As DNA, the CDR3 is TGTGCCAGCAGTTCCGTTTTAGGGGGCAATCAGCCCCAGCATTTT. The chain employs TRBV27 and TRBJ1-5; a weak D match, TRBD1 (5 bases). Germline V lookup: CDR1 MNHEY, CDR2 SMNVEV (reference sequence). Trimming removed 4 bases at V and 2 bases at J, with 12 bases between. This CDR3 has 15 amino acids.

This sequence joins TRBV7-6 and TRBJ2-1; 7 nucleotides align to TRBD2. Looked up from germline, CDR1 is SGHVS and CDR2 is FNYEAQ. The length of the CDR3 is 15 residues. After removal of 0 bases from V and 7 bases from J, the junction contained 6 bases not matched to a gene. The CDR3 loop reads CASSLASGGLNEQFF. CDR3 in DNA: TGTGCCAGCAGCTTAGCTTCGGGAGGCTTAAATGAGCAGTTCTTC.

This clone was seen once. V gene TRBV5-8 combines with J gene TRBJ1-3; 7 nucleotides align to TRBD1. With V trimmed by 0 bases and J by 2 bases, 2 bases remained unmatched. Germline V gives CDR1 SGHTS, CDR2 YDEGEE. This CDR3 spans 15 amino acids. CDR3 region: CASSLGQGTGNTIYF. CDR3 nucleotide sequence: TGTGCCAGCAGCTTGGGACAGGGAACTGGAAACACCATATATTTT.

This sequence joins TRBV9 and TRBJ2-7; D not certain. The V gene lost 2 bases and the J gene lost 0 bases, with 12 bases spanning the gap. The CDR3 loop spans 15 amino acids. The germline V gene encodes CDR1 SGDLS and CDR2 YYNGEE. CDR3 loop: CASSVRDKGSYEQYF. The CDR3 DNA is TGTGCCAGCAGCGTCCGAGACAAAGGCTCCTACGAGCAGTACTTC.

The gene calls are TRBV6-5 and TRBJ2-7; 7 bases line up with TRBD2. The CDR3 contains 11 residues. Germline loops: CDR1 MNHEY, CDR2 SVGAGI. V lost 7 bases and J lost 4; bases outside the gene matches: 1. CDR3 sequence: CASKGGYEQYF. CDR3 bases: TGTGCCAGCAAGGGAGGGTACGAGCAGTACTTC.

The chain employs TRBV30 and TRBJ2-1; 15 nucleotides line up with TRBD2. The junction had 2 bases not matched to a gene; V was cut back by 5 bases and J by 6 bases. Germline CDR1 GTSNPN, CDR2 SVGIG (reference sequence). This CDR3 spans 14 amino acids. The CDR3 loop is CAWAGLAGGNEQFF. The CDR3 DNA reads TGTGCCTGGGCGGGACTAGCGGGAGGCAATGAGCAGTTCTTC.

The chain has TRBV9 and TRBJ1-1; D might be TRBD1 (5 bases). The germline V and J ends were trimmed by 3 bases and 3 bases, with 6 bases remaining between them. CDR1 is SGDLS, CDR2 YYNGEE, per germline. The CDR3 is 12 residues long. Written as DNA, the CDR3 is TGTGCCAGCAGCGGGGGCGACACTGAAGCTTTCTTT. Translation: CASSGGDTEAFF.

CDR3 in amino acids: CASSHVLEQTQETQYF. CDR3 bases: TGCGCCAGCAGCCATGTGTTAGAACAGACCCAAGAGACCCAGTACTTC. The rearrangement joins TRBV4-1 to TRBJ2-5; D unclear. The germline V gene has CDR1 MGHRA and CDR2 YSYEKL. Trimming shortened V by 3 bases and J by 1 base, and 15 bases separated the two germline ends. This CDR3 is 16 amino acids long.

The chain carries TRBV5-6 and TRBJ2-4, with D perhaps TRBD2 (5 bases). V dropped 5 bases and J dropped 5 bases, with 20 bases sitting between them. The CDR3 has 16 residues. Per germline, CDR1 SGHDT and CDR2 YYEEEE. The CDR3 here is CASSDIGESYENIQYF. DNA of the CDR3: TGTGCCAGCAGTGATATTGGGGAGTCCTACGAAAACATTCAGTACTTC.

CDR3 loop: CASSYEGAGGFHNEQFF. The CDR3 DNA sequence: TGTGCCAGCAGTTACGAGGGGGCGGGAGGGTTCCACAATGAGCAGTTCTTC. The chain is built from TRBV6-2 or TRBV6-3 and TRBJ2-1; TRBD2 agrees at 9 bases. CDR3 length: 17 residues. Per the germline V gene, CDR1 is MNHEY and CDR2 is SVGEGT. V gave up 2 bases and J gave up 5 bases; unmatched junction bases: 10.